This record concerns one T cell receptor (beta chain) sequence. This clone was seen more than once but under ten times. The clone's antigen remains unknown. Base qualities are not provided; no much larger clone lies one nucleotide away. This sample was included in a study of T cell changes during pregnancy in multiple sclerosis (dated by TCRdb to the late 2010s). Turning to the overall study: Changes in the T cell repertoire over the course of pregnancy were examined in this study in women with multiple sclerosis.

V is reduced by 2 bases and J by 9 bases, leaving a spacing of 11 bases between them. The germline V gene (reference sequence) sets CDR1 to WNHNN and CDR2 to SYGVQD. Reading from cysteine to phenylalanine, the CDR3 counts 13 amino acids. Just the 39-base CDR3 DNA is kept, in frame starting at base 1. The method behind the library was the immunoSEQ multiplex PCR assay. The table was pulled from immuneACCESS by TCRdb, which kept in-frame rearrangements only. Such tables lose some clones; where checked, under half of the loss comes from unresolved V genes, and the rest has no known cause. The sample table holds some 80,000 clones, of which 89% were seen once. The ten largest clones add up to approximately 0.97% of the sample.

The origin of this receptor is a female donor in good health, enrolled as a control in a pregnancy study. The sequences come from peripheral blood, collected in the first trimester of pregnancy. Recombination linked TRBV10-1 to TRBJ2-1; perhaps TRBD2 is the D gene, with 5 bases matching. The DNA sequence is given as TGCGCCAGCAGTGAGAGGCTAGCTGGTGAGCAGTTCTTC. Its coded protein is CASSERLAGEQFF.